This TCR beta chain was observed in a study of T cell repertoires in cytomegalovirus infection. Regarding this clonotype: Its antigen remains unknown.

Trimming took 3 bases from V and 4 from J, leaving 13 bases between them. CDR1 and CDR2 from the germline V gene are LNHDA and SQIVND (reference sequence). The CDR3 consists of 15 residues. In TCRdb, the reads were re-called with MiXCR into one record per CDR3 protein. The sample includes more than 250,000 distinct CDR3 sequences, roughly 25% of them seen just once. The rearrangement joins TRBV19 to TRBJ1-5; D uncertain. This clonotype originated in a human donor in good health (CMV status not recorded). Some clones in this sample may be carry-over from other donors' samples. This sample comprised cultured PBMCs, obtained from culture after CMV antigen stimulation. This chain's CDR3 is CASSMGGGRNQPQHF. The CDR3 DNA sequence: TGTGCCAGTAGTATGGGCGGAGGCCGGAATCAGCCCCAGCATTTT.